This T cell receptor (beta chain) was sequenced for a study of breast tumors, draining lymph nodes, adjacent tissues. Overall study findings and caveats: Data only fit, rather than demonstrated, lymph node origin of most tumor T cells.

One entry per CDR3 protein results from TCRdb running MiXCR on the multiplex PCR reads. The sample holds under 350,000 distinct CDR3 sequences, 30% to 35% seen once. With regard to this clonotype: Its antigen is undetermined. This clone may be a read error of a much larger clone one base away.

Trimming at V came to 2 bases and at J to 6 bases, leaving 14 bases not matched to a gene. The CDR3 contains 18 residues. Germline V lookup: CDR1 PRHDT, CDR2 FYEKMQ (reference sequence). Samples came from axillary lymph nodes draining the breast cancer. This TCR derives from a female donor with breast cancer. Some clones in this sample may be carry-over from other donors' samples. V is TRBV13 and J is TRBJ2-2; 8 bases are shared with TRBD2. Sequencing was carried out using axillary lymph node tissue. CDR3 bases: TGTGCCAGCAGCTTACATAGCTTCCTAGGCGGGAGGTCCGGGGAGCTGTTTTTT. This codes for CASSLHSFLGGRSGELFF.